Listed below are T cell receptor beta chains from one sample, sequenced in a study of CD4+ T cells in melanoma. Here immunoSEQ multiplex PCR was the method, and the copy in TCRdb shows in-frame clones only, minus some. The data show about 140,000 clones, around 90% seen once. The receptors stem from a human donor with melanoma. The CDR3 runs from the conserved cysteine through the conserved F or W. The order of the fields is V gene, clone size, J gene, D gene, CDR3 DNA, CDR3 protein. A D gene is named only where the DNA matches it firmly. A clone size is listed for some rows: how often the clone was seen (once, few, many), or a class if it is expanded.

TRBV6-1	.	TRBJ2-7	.	TGTGCCAGCAGGAGGGTGAGCTCCTACGAGCAGTACTTC	CASRRVSSYEQYF
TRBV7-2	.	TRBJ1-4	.	TGTGCCAGCAGCCCGACGAGGGATGAAAAACTGTTTTTT	CASSPTRDEKLFF
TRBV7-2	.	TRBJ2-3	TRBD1	TGTGCCAGCAGTTCTCAAGCGGGACAGGGTTGGAGCACAGATACGCAGTATTTT	CASSSQAGQGWSTDTQYF
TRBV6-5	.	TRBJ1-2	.	TGTGCCAGCAGTTCTCTCACATCCGGGGGTGGCTACACCTTC	CASSSLTSGGGYTF
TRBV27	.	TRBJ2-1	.	TGTGCCAGCAACCGCCCACGACGGGAGAGCTCCTACAATGAGCAGTTCTTC	CASNRPRRESSYNEQFF
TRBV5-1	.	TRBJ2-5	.	TGCGCCAGCAGCCGAACCTCGGCAGGGGGGATCCAAGAGACCCAGTACTTC	CASSRTSAGGIQETQYF
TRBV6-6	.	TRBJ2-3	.	TGTGCCGGGGGGAGCACAGATACGCAGTATTTT	CAGGSTDTQYF
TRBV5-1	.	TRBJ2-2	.	TGCGCCAGCAGCCCGAGTGGCGGGGCGTCGACCGGGGAGCTGTTTTTT	CASSPSGGASTGELFF
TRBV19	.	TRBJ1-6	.	TGTGCCAGTCGTACTGGAGGACAGTATAATTCACCCCTCCACTTT	CASRTGGQYNSPLHF
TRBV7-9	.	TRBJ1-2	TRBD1	TGTGCCAGCAGACTAGGGGGGACAGCCCTTGGCTATGGCTACACCTTC	CASRLGGTALGYGYTF
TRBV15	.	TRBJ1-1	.	TGTGCCACCAGCAGAGATCCTGGCCGGACTGAAGCTTTCTTT	CATSRDPGRTEAFF
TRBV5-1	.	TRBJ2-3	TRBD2	TGCGCCACCCGGACTAGCGGGGGGGACACAGATACGCAGTATTTT	CATRTSGGDTDTQYF
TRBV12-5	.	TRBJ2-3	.	TGTGCTAGTGGTCCCGCTCCCCCAGATACGCAGTATTTT	CASGPAPPDTQYF
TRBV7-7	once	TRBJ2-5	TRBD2	TGTGCCAGCAGCTTAGAACTAGCGGAGACCCAGTACTTC	CASSLELAETQYF
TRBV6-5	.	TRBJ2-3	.	TGTGCCAGCAGACCCGACAGGGATACGCAGTATTTT	CASRPDRDTQYF
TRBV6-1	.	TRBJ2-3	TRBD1	TGTGCCAGCAGTGAAGACGCGACAGGGCATACGCAGTATTTT	CASSEDATGHTQYF
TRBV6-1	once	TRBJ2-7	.	TGTGCCAGCAGTGAAGCATTGGTCCCGCAGGGCGAGCAGTACTTC	CASSEALVPQGEQYF
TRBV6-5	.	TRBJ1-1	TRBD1	TGTGCCAGCAAGGGGGACAGTTACACTGAAGCTTTCTTT	CASKGDSYTEAFF
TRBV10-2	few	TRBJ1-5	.	TGCGCCAGCTCCGACCAGTTTCTGGATCAGCCCCAGCATTTT	CASSDQFLDQPQHF
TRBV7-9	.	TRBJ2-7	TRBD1	TGTGCCAGCAGCGGACAGGGGCCCGCCGAGCAGTACTTC	CASSGQGPAEQYF
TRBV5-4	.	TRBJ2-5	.	TGTGCCAGCAGCTTCGGCGGCACGGGGGTGGGCCAAGAGACCCAGTACTTC	CASSFGGTGVGQETQYF
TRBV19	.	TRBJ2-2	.	TGTGCCAGTAGTATAGGACAGATCGGGGAGCTGTTTTTT	CASSIGQIGELFF
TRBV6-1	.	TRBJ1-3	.	TGTGCCAGCAGTGAACAAACAGGGTTGGGTTTTAACACCATATATTTT	CASSEQTGLGFNTIYF
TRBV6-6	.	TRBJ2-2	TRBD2	TGTGCCAGCAGTCGAGCGGGGTCGACCGGGGAGCTGTTTTTT	CASSRAGSTGELFF
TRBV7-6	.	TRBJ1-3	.	TGTGCCAGCAGCCAAAGACCGGCGGGAGCAAACACCATATATTTT	CASSQRPAGANTIYF
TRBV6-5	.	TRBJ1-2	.	TGTGCCAGCGGGGCGCCCGGCTATGGCTACACCTTC	CASGAPGYGYTF
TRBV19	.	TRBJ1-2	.	TGTGCCAGTAGTATAGGCGGGCCGGCAAACTATGGCTACACCTTC	CASSIGGPANYGYTF
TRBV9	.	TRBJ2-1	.	TGTGCCAGCAGCCCGGTCGCGGGGGCCTCCTACAATGAGCAGTTCTTC	CASSPVAGASYNEQFF
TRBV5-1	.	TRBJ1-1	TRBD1	TGCGCCAGCAGCTTGGGGGAGGGGGCGGCGAGGACTGAAGCTTTCTTT	CASSLGEGAARTEAFF
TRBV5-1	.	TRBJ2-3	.	TGCGCCAGCAGCCCGGGACCGGGCACAGATACGCAGTATTTT	CASSPGPGTDTQYF
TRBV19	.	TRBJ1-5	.	TGTGCCAGTAGTATAGCCCCTCAACAAGGGGGGGCGGGTCCCCAGCATTTT	CASSIAPQQGGAGPQHF
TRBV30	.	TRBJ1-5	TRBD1	TGTGCCTGGAGGGGACAGGGGTATCAGCCCCAGCATTTT	CAWRGQGYQPQHF
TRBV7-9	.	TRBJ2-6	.	TGTGCCAGCAGCTTAGTTGGGCAGTCTGGGGCCAACGTCCTGACTTTC	CASSLVGQSGANVLTF